This T cell receptor beta chain was sequenced in a study of cytomegalovirus exposure and HLA in healthy donors. Study information: Among the 300 to 400 donors who were genotyped, about 79% fell in the genetic ancestry cluster that is associated with self-reported Caucasian donors.

Study outcomes and limitations: V- and J-gene trimming in TCR beta was tied to a missense DCLRE1C variant by an analysis performed later. Altogether, 150 to 200 TCR beta chains were recorded as cytomegalovirus-associated. A classifier reportedly called cytomegalovirus status with high sensitivity and specificity.

The CDR3 runs to 15 residues. Germline loops: CDR1 MNHNS, CDR2 SASEGT. V was pared by 1 base and J by 2 bases, with 4 bases of the junction left unmatched. The PCR employed 60 Vbeta primers together with 13 Jbeta primers. Assay used: immunoSEQ multiplex PCR; TCRdb lists only in-frame clones, some missing. The data show about 94,000 clones, roughly three quarters seen once. A note on this clone: Its antigen is unidentified.

The chain joins TRBV6-1 to TRBJ2-7; 8 bases fit TRBD1. The sample comprised PBMCs. The sequence derives from a woman aged 40 to 55 in good health and CMV-seronegative. CDR3 amino acids: CASSEEGTGPYEQYF. For the CDR3, the DNA is TGTGCCAGCAGTGAAGAAGGGACAGGACCCTACGAGCAGTACTTC.